This note documents a single TCR beta chain sequence. As yet, its antigen is unknown. The entry originates in a study of OX40 agonist ivuxolimab in advanced cancers. About the study: Patients treated during dose escalation were battling hepatocellular carcinoma, melanoma, renal cell or head and neck cancer.

Per germline, CDR1 MNHNY and CDR2 SVGAGI (reference sequence). CDR3 length: 14 amino acids. V shed 7 bases and J shed 5 bases, with 15 bases lying between them. Study-level results: Clonal expansion from baseline to week 6 occurred in both CD4+ and CD8+ T cells.

Assay used: immunoSEQ multiplex PCR; TCRdb lists only in-frame clones, some missing. The sample consists of around 60,000 clones, about 88% of them appearing once. This rearrangement joins TRBV6-6 to TRBJ1-5; maybe TRBD1 (6 bases). The TCR sequence derives from an adult with an advanced solid tumor such as melanoma, head and neck, liver or kidney cancer. The material sequenced was CD4+ or CD8+ T cells sorted from blood, taken in a trial of the OX40 agonist ivuxolimab. In DNA, the CDR3 is TGTGCCAGCACACGGGGGAGGGGGGATCAGCCCCAGCATTTT. Amino acid sequence: CASTRGRGDQPQHF.